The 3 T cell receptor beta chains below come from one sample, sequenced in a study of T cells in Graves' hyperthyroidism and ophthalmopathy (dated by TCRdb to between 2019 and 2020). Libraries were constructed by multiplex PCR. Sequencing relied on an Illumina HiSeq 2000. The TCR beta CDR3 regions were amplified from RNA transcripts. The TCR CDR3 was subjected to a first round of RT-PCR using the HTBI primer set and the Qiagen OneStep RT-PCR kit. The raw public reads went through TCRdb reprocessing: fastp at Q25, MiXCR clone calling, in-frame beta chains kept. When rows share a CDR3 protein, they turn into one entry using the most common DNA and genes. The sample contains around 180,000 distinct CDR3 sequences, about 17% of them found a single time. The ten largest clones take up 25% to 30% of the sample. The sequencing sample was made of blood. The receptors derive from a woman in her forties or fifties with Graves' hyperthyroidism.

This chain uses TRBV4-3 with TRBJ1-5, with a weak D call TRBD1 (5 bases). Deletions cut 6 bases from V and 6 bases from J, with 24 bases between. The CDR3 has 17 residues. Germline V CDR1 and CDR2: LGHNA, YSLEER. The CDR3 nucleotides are TGCGCCAGCAGTCTCCAAACCTATACAGGTCTGGTTCAGCCCCAGCATTTT. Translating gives CASSLQTYTGLVQPQHF.

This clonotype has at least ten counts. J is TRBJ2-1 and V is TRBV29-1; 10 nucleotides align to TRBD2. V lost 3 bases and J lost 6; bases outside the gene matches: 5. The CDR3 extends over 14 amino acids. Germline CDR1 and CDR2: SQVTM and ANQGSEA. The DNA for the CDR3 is TGCAGCGTTGAGGCCAGCGGGGGGGCCAATGAGCAGTTCTTC. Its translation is CSVEASGGANEQFF.

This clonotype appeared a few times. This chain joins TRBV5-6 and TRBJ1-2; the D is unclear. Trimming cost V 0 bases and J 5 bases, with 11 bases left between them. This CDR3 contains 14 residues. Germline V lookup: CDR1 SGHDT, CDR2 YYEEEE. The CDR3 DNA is TGTGCCAGCAGCTTGGGACGGTTGGAGTATGGCTACACCTTC. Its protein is CASSLGRLEYGYTF.